This T cell receptor (beta chain) derives from a study of prognosis after radiotherapy for stage I lung cancer. By share of the sample, this clonotype is medium-sized. Antigen: not known. Overall study results and limits: Differences in TRBV and TRBJ gene usage were reportedly observed between patients with and without metastases.

The authors amplified TCR beta CDR3 from genomic DNA using two-round multiplex PCR. First-round PCR amplification was performed with primers specific to each TRBV and TRBJ gene. In TCRdb, the multiplex PCR reads were re-called with MiXCR into one record per CDR3 protein. This table holds 15,000 to 20,000 distinct CDR3 sequences, 45% to 50% found once. CDR3 length equals 16 residues. Germline trimming cut 3 bases from V and 2 bases from J; bases unmatched to any gene: 7. Per the germline V gene, CDR1 is MNHNS and CDR2 is SASEGT. This TCR derives from a donor aged 50 or older with non-small cell lung cancer. Sequenced here: PBMCs, sampled before or after stereotactic body radiation therapy (not recorded which). The chain has TRBV6-1 and TRBJ2-3; TRBD2 aligns across 8 bases. The CDR3 loop is CASSDPGLGPTDTQYF. The CDR3 region has the DNA TGTGCCAGCAGTGATCCGGGACTAGGGCCCACAGATACGCAGTATTTT.